This T cell receptor beta chain was observed in a study of cytomegalovirus exposure and HLA in healthy donors. Study-level results: Reportedly, HLA-A and HLA-B alleles of most subjects were accurately predicted from TCR beta. The majority of TCR sequences were rare, yet some public TCRs appeared in many donors. Analysis was performed later, and it showed HLA-associated TCR beta chains to be more clonally expanded than equally common others. Associated with HLA alleles at 0.05 false discovery rate in a later analysis were approximately 17,000 TCR beta sequences.

Germline assignment: CDR1 SGHRS and CDR2 YFSETQ. The junction had 10 bases not matched to a gene; V was cut back by 0 bases and J by 2 bases. CDR3 length equals 19 residues. Remarks on this clone: Its antigen is currently unknown.

Use of 60 Vbeta and 13 Jbeta primers characterized the PCR. TCRdb's copy holds only in-frame clones and misses some; the assay was immunoSEQ multiplex PCR. Here the sample spans approximately 110,000 clones, about 81% being singletons. The sample taken for sequencing was PBMCs. The sequence was collected from a woman aged 25 to 39 in good health and CMV-seronegative. The chain has TRBV5-1 and TRBJ2-3; 12 nucleotides agree with TRBD2. CDR3 protein: CASSLGPLLAGGNTDTQYF. CDR3 DNA sequence: TGCGCCAGCAGCTTGGGTCCGTTACTAGCGGGGGGAAACACAGATACGCAGTATTTT.